Given below is one T cell receptor beta chain in context. CDR1 GTSNPN and CDR2 SVGIG come from the germline V gene (reference sequence). Trimming pared 1 base from V and 2 bases from J, leaving 5 bases between. This CDR3 region has 12 residues. This sample is drawn from a study of blood T cell repertoires in COVID-19. Produced via immunoSEQ multiplex PCR; TCRdb's table is partial and in-frame only. The profile shows 150,000 to 200,000 clones, approximately 83% of them singletons. The V gene is TRBV30, the J gene TRBJ1-1; D is unclear. The TCR comes from a woman at least 80 years old with acute or convalescent COVID-19. The material sequenced was peripheral blood. The CDR3 region is CAWSAGNTEAFF. DNA for the CDR3: TGTGCCTGGAGTGCAGGCAACACTGAAGCTTTCTTT.